This TCR beta chain was obtained from a study of T cells in Graves' hyperthyroidism and ophthalmopathy. Germline V gene data show CDR1 as MNHEY and CDR2 as SMNVEV (reference sequence). The CDR3 runs 19 residues. V lost 7 bases and J lost 0, with 26 bases in between. This clonotype came up a few times. Its target is unknown. A much larger clone differs from this one at a single base, so this may be a read error. Findings and limits, study-wide: Ophthalmopathy onset followed model prediction by a median about 6.5 months.

From RNA transcripts, TCR beta CDR3 regions were amplified. With the HTBI primer set, the TCR CDR3 went through a first round of RT-PCR. TCRdb redid the calling of the multiplex PCR reads with MiXCR, one entry per CDR3 protein. The sample yields approximately 430,000 distinct CDR3 sequences, around a sixth seen once. This receptor was taken from a young woman with Graves' hyperthyroidism. Sequencing used blood. The chain combines TRBV27 with TRBJ2-3; TRBD1 or TRBD2 may be the D gene (5 bases each). CDR3 protein: CASNPLGEGDTPSTDTQYF. In DNA, the CDR3 is TGTGCCAGCAACCCCTTGGGGGAAGGAGATACGCCTAGCACAGATACGCAGTATTTT.